One sample yielded the 29 T cell receptor beta chains listed below, sequenced in a study of blood T cell repertoires in COVID-19 (dated by TCRdb to 2019 to 2021). Library generation was performed with the immunoSEQ multiplex PCR assay. In its TCRdb copy, this immuneACCESS table keeps in-frame sequences only and misses some clones. Where compared with another copy, unresolved V genes explain less than half of these, and the others have no known cause. Here the sample has 280,000 or so clones; around 87% occur a single time. The ten top clones hold 1.7% of the sample. Sequenced sample: PBMCs or T cells enriched from blood (not recorded which). All receptors come from a young woman with acute COVID-19.

The CDR3 reads CASSPQGISQPQHF. The DNA of the CDR3 is TGTGCCAGCAGTCCACAGGGCATCAGTCAGCCCCAGCATTTT. V and J are TRBV2 and TRBJ1-5; the D gene is possibly TRBD1 (6 bases). CDR3 length: 14 residues. The ends were cut back, 5 bases at V and 6 bases at J, with 14 bases in the middle. Germline V lookup: CDR1 SNHLY, CDR2 FYNNEI.

This clone occurred a few times. The chain carries TRBV19 and TRBJ2-2; D perhaps matches TRBD2 (6 bases). This CDR3 is 15 amino acids long. The germline gives CDR1 LNHDA, CDR2 SQIVND (reference sequence). V was shortened by 7 bases and J by 6 bases, with 18 bases between the two germline ends. CDR3 nucleotides: TGTGCCAGTAAGCGCCCCGGGGGTCGGGCCGGGGAGCTGTTTTTT. Its protein product is CASKRPGGRAGELFF.

The chain carries TRBV19 and TRBJ2-7; TRBD1 agrees at 7 bases. Germline V lookup: CDR1 LNHDA, CDR2 SQIVND (reference sequence). This CDR3 contains 14 residues. Losses at the gene ends were 2 bases for V and 2 bases for J; bases not matched to a gene: 3. CDR3 nucleotide sequence: TGTGCCAGTAGTATATGGGACAGTGCCTACGAGCAGTACTTC. Protein: CASSIWDSAYEQYF.

The genes are TRBV5-6 and TRBJ1-5, with a weak D call TRBD1 (5 bases). V was shortened by 5 bases and J by 6 bases, with 9 bases between the two germline ends. Germline loops: CDR1 SGHDT, CDR2 YYEEEE. The length of the CDR3 is 12 residues. This CDR3 is CASSRGSQPQHF. The CDR3 bases are TGTGCCAGCAGTCGGGGGAGTCAGCCCCAGCATTTT.

The chain carries TRBV18 and TRBJ1-1; 11 positions match TRBD1. V lost 3 bases and J lost 4; bases outside the gene matches: 7. The germline gives CDR1 KGHSH, CDR2 LQKENI. The CDR3 totals 16 residues. For the CDR3, the DNA is TGTGCCAGCTCACCCCCGGACAGGGGGCGCGTCACTGAAGCTTTCTTT. Its protein product is CASSPPDRGRVTEAFF.

This chain connects TRBV4-2 to TRBJ1-5; 9 bases are shared with TRBD1. This CDR3 is built from 21 residues. Germline values: CDR1 LGHNA, CDR2 YNFKEQ. J gave up 9 bases and V 1 base, and 25 bases lay outside the gene matches. Here the CDR3 DNA reads TGTGCCAGCAGCCAAGGTGGGACGGGACAGGGACTATGGGGTGGTGATCGGCCCCAGCATTTT. Its translation is CASSQGGTGQGLWGGDRPQHF.

CDR3 in DNA: TGTGCCAGCAGCAACAGGTACGACTCCTACAATGAGCAGTTCTTC. Translated, it gives CASSNRYDSYNEQFF. The chain employs TRBV7-2 and TRBJ2-1, with D possibly TRBD1 on 5 matching bases. Germline CDR1 and CDR2: SGHTA and FQGNSA. V gave up 5 bases and J gave up 0 bases, with 11 bases separating them. This CDR3 is built from 15 residues.

CDR3 coding DNA: TGTGCCGGAACAGGGCGAGGGAACATTCAGTACTTC. Translation: CAGTGRGNIQYF. The chain is built from TRBV6-5 and TRBJ2-4, with D perhaps TRBD1 (6 bases). The CDR3 totals 12 residues. Per the germline V gene, CDR1 is MNHEY and CDR2 is SVGAGI. V lost 11 bases, J lost 7 bases, and 15 bases lay in between.

The chain has TRBV10-2 and TRBJ2-7; 11 bases fit TRBD2. CDR1 and CDR2 from the germline V gene are WSHSY and SAAADI. With V trimmed by 3 bases and J by 0 bases, 4 bases remained unmatched. The CDR3 runs 16 residues. The CDR3 region has the DNA TGCGCCAGCAGTGATTCGACTAGCGGGAACTCCTACGAGCAGTACTTC. This translates into CASSDSTSGNSYEQYF.

This chain uses TRBV28 with TRBJ2-2, with TRBD1 as a possible D gene (5 bases). The length of the CDR3 is 12 residues. V shed 7 bases and J shed 4 bases, with 7 bases lying between them. Germline lookup yields CDR1 MDHEN and CDR2 SYDVKM. The CDR3 spells CASKGITGELFF. In nucleotides, the CDR3 is TGTGCCAGCAAGGGGATCACCGGGGAGCTGTTTTTT.

Turning to this clone: The junction and the germline gene differ at one end; a read error may be behind it. The V and J genes are TRBV7-7 and TRBJ2-5, with 12 positions matching TRBD2. From germline, CDR1 is SSHAT and CDR2 FNYEAQ (reference sequence). The CDR3 is 16 amino acids. The CDR3 DNA sequence: TGTGCTAGCAGCCACGGACTAGCGGGATACCAAGAGACCCAGTACTTC. Protein sequence: CASSHGLAGYQETQYF.

This chain uses TRBV19 with TRBJ2-7; TRBD1 agrees at 7 bases. There are 14 residues in the CDR3. CDR1 and CDR2 from the germline V gene are LNHDA and SQIVND (reference sequence). V lost 6 bases to trimming and J lost 3 bases; unmatched junction nucleotides: 8. The CDR3 is CASRDGQADYEQYF. CDR3 coding DNA: TGTGCCAGTAGAGACGGACAGGCGGACTACGAGCAGTACTTC.

The gene calls are TRBV11-3 and TRBJ2-3, with D tentatively TRBD1 (5 bases). The germline V gene has CDR1 SGHNT and CDR2 YENEEA. This CDR3 has 14 residues. V gave up 4 bases and J gave up 4 bases, with 12 bases separating them. CDR3 in DNA: TGTGCCAGCAGCTCCTCTCGACAGTCAGATACGCAGTATTTT. Translating gives CASSSSRQSDTQYF.

The J gene is TRBJ1-5, the V gene TRBV18, with no clear D. The germline V and J ends were trimmed by 0 bases and 0 bases, with 9 bases remaining between them. This CDR3 comprises 16 residues. Germline CDR1 and CDR2: KGHSH and LQKENI. The CDR3 loop is CASSPPGAGSNQPQHF. DNA for the CDR3: TGTGCCAGCTCACCACCGGGCGCGGGTAGCAATCAGCCCCAGCATTTT.

The chain uses TRBV7-9 and TRBJ2-7, with D possibly being TRBD2 (7 bases). CDR1 is SEHNR, CDR2 FQNEAQ, per germline (reference sequence). The CDR3 consists of 15 residues. With 1 base removed from V and 4 bases from J, the gap between germline ends came to 14 bases. The CDR3 loop is CASSLDGGGGYEQYF. Here the CDR3 DNA reads TGTGCCAGCAGCTTAGATGGCGGGGGCGGGTACGAGCAGTACTTC.

A note on this clone: In the same sample, other DNA sequences code for this CDR3. The chain recombines TRBV7-9 with TRBJ1-2, with D possibly TRBD1 on 5 matching bases. The CDR3 sequence is 13 residues long. Germline values: CDR1 SEHNR, CDR2 FQNEAQ (reference sequence). Trimming left V 5 bases short and J 4 bases short, with 11 bases between. Written as DNA, the CDR3 is TGTGCCAGCAGCCTTCAGGGATCCTATGGCTACACCTTC. It translates to CASSLQGSYGYTF.

The rearrangement joins TRBV9 to TRBJ2-7; 11 bases fit TRBD1. Germline V lookup: CDR1 SGDLS, CDR2 YYNGEE. The CDR3 totals 16 residues. The ends lost 4 bases at V and 4 bases at J; junction bases unmatched: 10. CDR3 DNA sequence: TGTGCCAGCAGCCCAAAGGGACAGGGGGGGCAATACGAGCAGTACTTC. Translating it yields CASSPKGQGGQYEQYF.

CDR3 bases: TGCGCCAGCAGCTCCAACTACTATCCAGGCACAGATACGCAGTATTTT. It encodes CASSSNYYPGTDTQYF. The rearrangement uses TRBV5-1 and TRBJ2-3; D is unclear. This CDR3 has 16 residues. The V end lost 3 bases, the J end lost 1 base, and 15 bases lay between the germline ends. Per germline, CDR1 SGHRS and CDR2 YFSETQ.

The chain carries TRBV7-3 and TRBJ2-5; possibly TRBD2 for D (5 bases). The length of the CDR3 is 15 residues. The germline gives CDR1 SGHTA, CDR2 FQGTGA. V was clipped by 0 bases and J by 2 bases, with 10 bases between them. As DNA, the CDR3 is TGTGCCAGCAGCTTAACGGCGGGCAGGCAAGAGACCCAGTACTTC. Translating gives CASSLTAGRQETQYF.

This CDR3 is CASGGLGLYEQYF. In DNA, the CDR3 is TGTGCCAGCGGTGGACTCGGCCTCTACGAGCAGTACTTC. The genes are TRBV28 and TRBJ2-7; the D gene is possibly TRBD2 (5 bases). Trimming took off 8 bases at V and 3 bases at J, with 14 bases between the two ends. From germline, CDR1 is MDHEN and CDR2 SYDVKM. The CDR3 runs to 13 residues.

V and J are TRBV7-9 and TRBJ1-1, with D unclear. Germline CDR1 SEHNR, CDR2 FQNEAQ (reference sequence). Trimming left V 5 bases short and J 1 base short, with 11 bases between. The CDR3 length is 14 residues. The CDR3: CASSNSTENTEAFF. The CDR3 region has the DNA TGTGCCAGCAGCAACAGCACAGAGAACACTGAAGCTTTCTTT.

The chain recombines TRBV19 with TRBJ2-1; 11 positions agree with TRBD2. CDR1 LNHDA and CDR2 SQIVND come from the germline V gene (reference sequence). Trimming at V came to 9 bases and at J to 6 bases, leaving 7 bases not matched to a gene. There are 14 residues in the CDR3. The CDR3 region is CASNGLAGPNEQFF. The CDR3 nucleotides read TGTGCCAGCAATGGACTAGCGGGCCCCAATGAGCAGTTCTTC. The full variable domain, in which reference TRBV19 and TRBJ2-1 provide the parts outside the CDR3, is DGGITQSPKYLFRKEGQNVTLSCEQNLNHDAMYWYRQDPGQGLRLIYYSQIVNDFQKGDIAEGYSVSREKKESFPLTVTSAQKNPTAFYLCASNGLAGPNEQFFGPGTRLTVL.

J is TRBJ1-5 and V is TRBV5-8; D gene unclear. V lost 2 bases and J 6 bases, leaving 3 bases between the germline ends. CDR1 is SGHTS and CDR2 is YDEGEE in the germline V gene. The CDR3 covers 11 residues. The CDR3 protein is CASSFGQPQHF. In DNA, the CDR3 is TGTGCCAGCAGCTTCGGTCAGCCCCAGCATTTT.

The rearrangement joins TRBV5-5 to TRBJ2-5; 10 positions agree with TRBD1. The CDR3 length is 18 residues. Trimming at V came to 3 bases and at J to 2 bases, leaving 13 bases not matched to a gene. Germline CDR1 SGHKS, CDR2 YYEKEE (reference sequence). The DNA for the CDR3 is TGTGCCAGCAGCTGGACCGGGACAGGGGTAGTAGGGCAAGAGACCCAGTACTTC. Translation: CASSWTGTGVVGQETQYF.

The rearrangement uses TRBV6-2 or TRBV6-3 and TRBJ1-5, with D possibly matching TRBD1 (6 bases). V was shortened by 4 bases and J by 3 bases, with 19 bases between the two germline ends. The V gene's germline CDR1 is MNHEY and CDR2 SVGEGT. There are 17 residues in the CDR3. The CDR3 DNA sequence: TGTGCCAGCAGTTCCATGGTGATCAGGGGTTCCAATCAGCCCCAGCATTTT. This codes for CASSSMVIRGSNQPQHF.

The genes are TRBV5-1 and TRBJ2-1, with 12 positions matching TRBD2. The junction had 15 bases not matched to a gene; V was cut back by 5 bases and J by 0 bases. The CDR3 is made up of 20 amino acids. Germline V lookup: CDR1 SGHRS, CDR2 YFSETQ. The CDR3 loop is CASRSLGLAGGISSYNEQFF. The CDR3 DNA is TGCGCCAGCAGAAGTCTCGGCCTAGCGGGAGGGATTAGCTCCTACAATGAGCAGTTCTTC.

This sequence joins TRBV28 and TRBJ1-5; D uncertain. CDR1 is MDHEN, CDR2 SYDVKM, per germline. Trimming stripped 6 bases from V and 4 bases from J, with 4 bases between. This CDR3 contains 11 residues. The CDR3 bases are TGTGCCAGCAGCTTGAATCAGCCCCAGCATTTT. Protein sequence: CASSLNQPQHF.

This rearrangement joins TRBV28 to TRBJ2-1, with a possible D match to TRBD2 (6 bases). V lost 4 bases, J lost 6 bases, and 10 bases lay in between. Germline lookup yields CDR1 MDHEN and CDR2 SYDVKM. This CDR3 comprises 13 residues. The CDR3 reads CASSSKGLNEQFF. CDR3 coding DNA: TGTGCCAGCAGTTCAAAGGGACTCAATGAGCAGTTCTTC.

The V call is TRBV28, the J call TRBJ2-4; TRBD1 agrees at 9 bases. V dropped 7 bases and J dropped 8; count of bases not matched to a gene: 9. The CDR3 has 14 residues. Germline V gene data show CDR1 as MDHEN and CDR2 as SYDVKM. CDR3 nucleotides: TGTGCCAGCACCCGAACAGGGGGCGCATACATTCAGTACTTC. This encodes CASTRTGGAYIQYF.